This passage covers 19 T cell receptor beta chains from one sample sequenced in a study of shared clonotypes between healthy human individuals. Sequencing was performed with immunoSEQ multiplex PCR; in TCRdb, only in-frame clones are kept and a portion is missing. The sample shows about half a million clones, roughly 80% of them seen only once. What was sequenced was PBMCs. All receptors derive from a woman between 35 and 50 years old in good health. Some clones in this sample may be carry-over from other donors' samples.

J is TRBJ2-5 and V is TRBV18; D is possibly TRBD2 (6 bases). This CDR3 is built from 15 residues. The V gene's germline CDR1 is KGHSH and CDR2 LQKENI. Deletions cut 3 bases from V and 4 bases from J, with 15 bases between. CDR3 loop: CASSPVRDLLETQYF. The DNA of the CDR3 is TGTGCCAGCTCACCGGTGCGGGACTTGTTAGAGACCCAGTACTTC.

The rearrangement uses TRBV27 and TRBJ2-5; weak D call: TRBD2 (5 bases). The J call may not be correct, given that the DNA end is closer to TRBJ2-7. The CDR3 spans 14 residues. CDR1 and CDR2 from the germline V gene are MNHEY and SMNVEV (reference sequence). The CDR3 DNA sequence: TGTGCCAGCAGTCCCCATAGAACTAGCTACGAGCAGTACTTC. It yields the protein CASSPHRTSYEQYF.

The CDR3 reads CASRQGLNNEQFF. The DNA for the CDR3 is TGTGCCAGCAGACAGGGGCTAAACAATGAGCAGTTCTTC. This chain links TRBV28 with TRBJ2-1; 7 bases map to TRBD1. V was pared by 6 bases and J by 5 bases, with 4 bases of the junction left unmatched. The CDR3 is 13 residues long. Germline CDR1 is MDHEN and CDR2 is SYDVKM.

This clone was seen just once. The chain combines TRBV2 with TRBJ2-2, with 11 bases fitting TRBD1. Losses at the gene ends were 7 bases for V and 2 bases for J; bases not matched to a gene: 6. The CDR3 totals 16 residues. Germline V gene lookup returns CDR1 SNHLY and CDR2 FYNNEI. CDR3 sequence reads: CASIPGTGGNTGELFF. In DNA form, the CDR3 reads TGTGCCAGCATCCCCGGGACAGGGGGAAACACCGGGGAGCTGTTTTTT.

This chain uses TRBV28 with TRBJ2-1; perhaps TRBD2 as D (5 bases). The V and J ends lost 8 bases and 16 bases respectively, with 18 bases between them. CDR1 and CDR2 from the germline V gene are MDHEN and SYDVKM. CDR3 length: 11 residues. This chain's CDR3 is CASGRPRTGFF. CDR3 DNA: TGTGCCAGCGGGCGGCCGCGCACGGGATTCTTC.

This clone was observed a single time. Other DNA sequences in this specimen translate into the identical CDR3. The chain couples TRBV27 to TRBJ1-1; D may be TRBD1 (5 bases). Germline assignment: CDR1 MNHEY and CDR2 SMNVEV (reference sequence). V lost 3 bases to trimming and J lost 1 base, with 6 bases between them. The CDR3 covers 13 residues. The chain's CDR3 is CASSFDRNTEAFF. The CDR3 nucleotides are TGTGCCAGCAGTTTCGACAGGAACACTGAAGCTTTCTTT.

The V call is TRBV2, the J call TRBJ2-5; D might be TRBD2 (6 bases). The V end was cut by 9 bases, the J end by 4 bases, with 18 bases between. Germline-derived CDR1 and CDR2 are SNHLY and FYNNEI. The CDR3 totals 14 residues. The DNA for the CDR3 is TGTGCCAGTAGGATAGGCGGGAATGGAGAGACCCAGTACTTC. Amino acid sequence: CASRIGGNGETQYF.

This sequence joins TRBV28 and TRBJ2-4; 9 bases are shared with TRBD1. The CDR3 sequence is 15 residues long. With V trimmed by 9 bases and J by 4 bases, 10 bases remained unmatched. Germline-derived CDR1 and CDR2 are MDHEN and SYDVKM. This CDR3 is CASKPPGTGKNIQYF. CDR3 bases: TGTGCCAGTAAACCACCCGGGACAGGGAAAAACATTCAGTACTTC.

A remark on this clone: Other DNA sequences in this specimen translate into the identical CDR3. J is TRBJ2-3 and V is TRBV5-4; 7 bases line up with TRBD1. CDR1 and CDR2 from the germline V gene are SGHNT and YYREEE (reference sequence). The CDR3 consists of 14 residues. J was trimmed by 3 bases and V by 0 bases; bases with no gene match: 1. CDR3 coding DNA: TGTGCCAGCAGCTTGGACAGGGGTACAGATACGCAGTATTTT. This codes for CASSLDRGTDTQYF.

The rearrangement uses TRBV5-1 and TRBJ1-3; D may be TRBD1 (5 bases). Between the trimmed V and J ends, which lost 4 bases and 0 bases, there was a span of 14 bases. CDR1 and CDR2 from the germline V gene are SGHRS and YFSETQ. The CDR3 totals 16 residues. The CDR3, as DNA: TGCGCCAGCAGCACCGGGACGGACGTCTCTGGAAACACCATATATTTT. Its protein is CASSTGTDVSGNTIYF. The full variable domain, rest sourced from reference TRBV5-1 and TRBJ1-3, is KAGVTQTPRYLIKTRGQQVTLSCSPISGHRSVSWYQQTPGQGLQFLFEYFSETQRNKGNFPGRFSGRQFSNSRSEMNVSTLELGDSALYLCASSTGTDVSGNTIYFGEGSWLTVV.

The V call is TRBV6-1, the J call TRBJ2-3, with D perhaps TRBD1 (6 bases). The CDR3 runs 15 residues. The V gene lost 6 bases and the J gene lost 2 bases, with 15 bases spanning the gap. The germline V gene has CDR1 MNHNS and CDR2 SASEGT. Here the CDR3 reads CASRVTGRYTDTQYF. In nucleotides, the CDR3 is TGTGCCAGCAGAGTTACAGGGCGTTACACAGATACGCAGTATTTT.

The chain has TRBV7-9 and TRBJ1-4, with 8 bases lining up with TRBD1. This CDR3 comprises 15 residues. The germline V gene has CDR1 SEHNR and CDR2 FQNEAQ (reference sequence). V trimming: 4 bases; J trimming: 5 bases; junction bases outside the gene matches: 6. For the CDR3, the DNA is TGTGCCAGCAGCTCCGAGAGGACAGGGAATGAAAAACTGTTTTTT. Translating it yields CASSSERTGNEKLFF. The full variable domain, its missing parts supplied by reference TRBV7-9 and TRBJ1-4, is DTGVSQNPRHKITKRGQNVTFRCDPISEHNRLYWYRQTLGQGPEFLTYFQNEAQLEKSRLLSDRFSAERPKGSFSTLEIQRTEQGDSAMYLCASSSERTGNEKLFFGSGTQLSVL.

As to this clone: A much larger clonotype is one base distant, so this may be a read error. The conserved final phenylalanine or tryptophan is absent from the CDR3, which likely points to a read error. CDR3 coding DNA: TGTGCCAGCAGTTTAGTGACAGGACATCAGCCCCAGCATCTT. It yields the protein CASSLVTGHQPQHL. The chain combines TRBV28 with TRBJ1-5; a weak D match, TRBD1 (6 bases). The V gene lost 2 bases and the J gene lost 5 bases, with 10 bases spanning the gap. The CDR3 has 14 amino acids. Germline V lookup: CDR1 MDHEN, CDR2 SYDVKM.

This clone has more than one count but fewer than ten. This chain connects TRBV10-2 to TRBJ2-3; D is undetermined. V lost 1 base, J lost 2 bases, and 10 bases lay in between. Germline V gene lookup returns CDR1 WSHSY and CDR2 SAAADI. The CDR3 extends over 15 amino acids. CDR3 protein: CASSEFLALTDTQYF. The CDR3 bases are TGCGCCAGCAGTGAGTTCTTGGCCCTCACAGATACGCAGTATTTT.

The chain has TRBV5-4 and TRBJ2-2; 9 nucleotides align to TRBD1. V shed 0 bases and J 6 bases; nucleotides not matched to a gene: 6. The germline CDR1 and CDR2 sequences are SGHNT and YYREEE (reference sequence). This CDR3 region has 16 residues. Written as DNA, the CDR3 is TGTGCCAGCAGCTTGGGGGGACAGGGCATGGCCGGGGAGCTGTTTTTT. This encodes CASSLGGQGMAGELFF. Supplemented by reference TRBV5-4 and TRBJ2-2, the full variable domain reads ETGVTQSPTHLIKTRGQQVTLRCSSQSGHNTVSWYQQALGQGPQFIFQYYREEENGRGNFPPRFSGLQFPNYSSELNVNALELDDSALYLCASSLGGQGMAGELFFGEGSRLTVL.

The V gene is TRBV5-5, the J gene TRBJ2-7; D unresolved. This CDR3 contains 14 residues. Deletions cut 6 bases from V and 2 bases from J, with 15 bases between. The germline CDR1 and CDR2 sequences are SGHKS and YYEKEE (reference sequence). CDR3 sequence reads: CASTHTTATYEQYF. CDR3 bases: TGTGCCAGCACCCATACCACGGCCACCTACGAGCAGTACTTC.

The chain is built from TRBV2 and TRBJ1-1; D perhaps matches TRBD1 (6 bases). Between the trimmed V and J ends, which lost 10 bases and 4 bases, there was a span of 19 bases. CDR1 is SNHLY and CDR2 is FYNNEI in the germline V gene. The CDR3 has 14 amino acids. CDR3 in amino acids: CATKLQGSRTEAFF. The CDR3 nucleotides are TGTGCCACCAAACTACAGGGTTCACGCACTGAAGCTTTCTTT.

The chain joins TRBV6-4 to TRBJ2-1; D possibly corresponds to TRBD1 (6 bases). The V end lost 3 bases, the J end lost 7 bases, and 10 bases lay between the germline ends. This CDR3 is 13 amino acids long. The germline V gene encodes CDR1 MRHNA and CDR2 SNTAGT. CDR3 nucleotides: TGTGCCAGCAGTGAAAGGGGGATGAATGAGCAGTTCTTC. Its protein product is CASSERGMNEQFF.

In this sample, this clone turned up a few times. A far larger clone lies a single base away; this is likely a read error. The same CDR3 is also encoded by other DNA sequences in this sample. The chain has TRBV7-9 and TRBJ2-7; the D gene could be TRBD1 or TRBD2 (5 bases each). Looked up from germline, CDR1 is SEHNR and CDR2 is FQNEAQ (reference sequence). Trimming removed 4 bases from V and 2 bases from J, with 9 bases in between. The CDR3 is 13 amino acids. In DNA, the CDR3 is TGTGCCAGCAGCTCCCGGGGACCCTACGAGCAGTACTTC. It yields the protein CASSSRGPYEQYF.